This section outlines one T cell receptor beta chain sequence together with its context. The assay was immunoSEQ multiplex PCR, and TCRdb's table has in-frame clones only and misses some. Altogether roughly 250,000 clones are present, about 87% being singletons, with the ten largest covering about 3%. This sample is part of a study of blood T cell repertoires in COVID-19. Overall study context: Sources were T cells, B-cell-depleted T cells, or PBMCs; the material itself was cDNA or gDNA.

Participants spanned ages roughly 18 to 95 years and resided in 24 US areas. Unmatched junction bases numbered 6, after V lost 1 base and J lost 4 bases. CDR3 length: 16 residues. The V gene's germline CDR1 is MGHRA and CDR2 YSYEKL. The specimen sequenced was PBMCs or T cells enriched from blood (not recorded which). The TCR originated in a woman between 50 and 59 years old who had recovered from COVID-19. V is TRBV4-1 and J is TRBJ2-2; 7 nucleotides align to TRBD2. The CDR3 reads CASSQAREWSTGELFF. The CDR3 DNA reads TGCGCCAGCAGCCAAGCGCGGGAGTGGAGCACCGGGGAGCTGTTTTTT.